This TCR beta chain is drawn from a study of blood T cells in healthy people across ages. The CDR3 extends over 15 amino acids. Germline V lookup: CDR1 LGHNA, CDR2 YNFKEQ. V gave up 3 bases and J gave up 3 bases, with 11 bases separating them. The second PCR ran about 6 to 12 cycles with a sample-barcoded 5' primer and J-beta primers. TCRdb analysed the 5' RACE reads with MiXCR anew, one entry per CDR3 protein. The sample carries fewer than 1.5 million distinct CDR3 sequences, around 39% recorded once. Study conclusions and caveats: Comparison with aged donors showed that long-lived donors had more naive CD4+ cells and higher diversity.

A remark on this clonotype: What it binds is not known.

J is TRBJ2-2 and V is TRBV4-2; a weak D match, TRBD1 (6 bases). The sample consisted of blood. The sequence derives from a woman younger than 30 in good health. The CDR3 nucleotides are TGTGCCAGCAGCCACGGGGACACCTACACCGGGGAGCTGTTTTTT. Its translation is CASSHGDTYTGELFF.